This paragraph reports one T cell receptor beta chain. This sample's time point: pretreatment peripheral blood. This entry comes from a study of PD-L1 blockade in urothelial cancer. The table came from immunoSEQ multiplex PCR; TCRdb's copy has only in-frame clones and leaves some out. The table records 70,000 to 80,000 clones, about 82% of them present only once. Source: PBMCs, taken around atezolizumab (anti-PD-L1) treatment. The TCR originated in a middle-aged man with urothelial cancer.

The DNA for the CDR3 is TGCGCCAGCAGCCCACTAGCGGTTAGCACAGATACGCAGTATTTT. It encodes CASSPLAVSTDTQYF. This chain connects TRBV5-1 to TRBJ2-3, with 8 bases fitting TRBD2. The CDR3 spans 15 residues. Germline values: CDR1 SGHRS, CDR2 YFSETQ. Trimming cost V 4 bases and J 0 bases; bases outside gene matches: 4.